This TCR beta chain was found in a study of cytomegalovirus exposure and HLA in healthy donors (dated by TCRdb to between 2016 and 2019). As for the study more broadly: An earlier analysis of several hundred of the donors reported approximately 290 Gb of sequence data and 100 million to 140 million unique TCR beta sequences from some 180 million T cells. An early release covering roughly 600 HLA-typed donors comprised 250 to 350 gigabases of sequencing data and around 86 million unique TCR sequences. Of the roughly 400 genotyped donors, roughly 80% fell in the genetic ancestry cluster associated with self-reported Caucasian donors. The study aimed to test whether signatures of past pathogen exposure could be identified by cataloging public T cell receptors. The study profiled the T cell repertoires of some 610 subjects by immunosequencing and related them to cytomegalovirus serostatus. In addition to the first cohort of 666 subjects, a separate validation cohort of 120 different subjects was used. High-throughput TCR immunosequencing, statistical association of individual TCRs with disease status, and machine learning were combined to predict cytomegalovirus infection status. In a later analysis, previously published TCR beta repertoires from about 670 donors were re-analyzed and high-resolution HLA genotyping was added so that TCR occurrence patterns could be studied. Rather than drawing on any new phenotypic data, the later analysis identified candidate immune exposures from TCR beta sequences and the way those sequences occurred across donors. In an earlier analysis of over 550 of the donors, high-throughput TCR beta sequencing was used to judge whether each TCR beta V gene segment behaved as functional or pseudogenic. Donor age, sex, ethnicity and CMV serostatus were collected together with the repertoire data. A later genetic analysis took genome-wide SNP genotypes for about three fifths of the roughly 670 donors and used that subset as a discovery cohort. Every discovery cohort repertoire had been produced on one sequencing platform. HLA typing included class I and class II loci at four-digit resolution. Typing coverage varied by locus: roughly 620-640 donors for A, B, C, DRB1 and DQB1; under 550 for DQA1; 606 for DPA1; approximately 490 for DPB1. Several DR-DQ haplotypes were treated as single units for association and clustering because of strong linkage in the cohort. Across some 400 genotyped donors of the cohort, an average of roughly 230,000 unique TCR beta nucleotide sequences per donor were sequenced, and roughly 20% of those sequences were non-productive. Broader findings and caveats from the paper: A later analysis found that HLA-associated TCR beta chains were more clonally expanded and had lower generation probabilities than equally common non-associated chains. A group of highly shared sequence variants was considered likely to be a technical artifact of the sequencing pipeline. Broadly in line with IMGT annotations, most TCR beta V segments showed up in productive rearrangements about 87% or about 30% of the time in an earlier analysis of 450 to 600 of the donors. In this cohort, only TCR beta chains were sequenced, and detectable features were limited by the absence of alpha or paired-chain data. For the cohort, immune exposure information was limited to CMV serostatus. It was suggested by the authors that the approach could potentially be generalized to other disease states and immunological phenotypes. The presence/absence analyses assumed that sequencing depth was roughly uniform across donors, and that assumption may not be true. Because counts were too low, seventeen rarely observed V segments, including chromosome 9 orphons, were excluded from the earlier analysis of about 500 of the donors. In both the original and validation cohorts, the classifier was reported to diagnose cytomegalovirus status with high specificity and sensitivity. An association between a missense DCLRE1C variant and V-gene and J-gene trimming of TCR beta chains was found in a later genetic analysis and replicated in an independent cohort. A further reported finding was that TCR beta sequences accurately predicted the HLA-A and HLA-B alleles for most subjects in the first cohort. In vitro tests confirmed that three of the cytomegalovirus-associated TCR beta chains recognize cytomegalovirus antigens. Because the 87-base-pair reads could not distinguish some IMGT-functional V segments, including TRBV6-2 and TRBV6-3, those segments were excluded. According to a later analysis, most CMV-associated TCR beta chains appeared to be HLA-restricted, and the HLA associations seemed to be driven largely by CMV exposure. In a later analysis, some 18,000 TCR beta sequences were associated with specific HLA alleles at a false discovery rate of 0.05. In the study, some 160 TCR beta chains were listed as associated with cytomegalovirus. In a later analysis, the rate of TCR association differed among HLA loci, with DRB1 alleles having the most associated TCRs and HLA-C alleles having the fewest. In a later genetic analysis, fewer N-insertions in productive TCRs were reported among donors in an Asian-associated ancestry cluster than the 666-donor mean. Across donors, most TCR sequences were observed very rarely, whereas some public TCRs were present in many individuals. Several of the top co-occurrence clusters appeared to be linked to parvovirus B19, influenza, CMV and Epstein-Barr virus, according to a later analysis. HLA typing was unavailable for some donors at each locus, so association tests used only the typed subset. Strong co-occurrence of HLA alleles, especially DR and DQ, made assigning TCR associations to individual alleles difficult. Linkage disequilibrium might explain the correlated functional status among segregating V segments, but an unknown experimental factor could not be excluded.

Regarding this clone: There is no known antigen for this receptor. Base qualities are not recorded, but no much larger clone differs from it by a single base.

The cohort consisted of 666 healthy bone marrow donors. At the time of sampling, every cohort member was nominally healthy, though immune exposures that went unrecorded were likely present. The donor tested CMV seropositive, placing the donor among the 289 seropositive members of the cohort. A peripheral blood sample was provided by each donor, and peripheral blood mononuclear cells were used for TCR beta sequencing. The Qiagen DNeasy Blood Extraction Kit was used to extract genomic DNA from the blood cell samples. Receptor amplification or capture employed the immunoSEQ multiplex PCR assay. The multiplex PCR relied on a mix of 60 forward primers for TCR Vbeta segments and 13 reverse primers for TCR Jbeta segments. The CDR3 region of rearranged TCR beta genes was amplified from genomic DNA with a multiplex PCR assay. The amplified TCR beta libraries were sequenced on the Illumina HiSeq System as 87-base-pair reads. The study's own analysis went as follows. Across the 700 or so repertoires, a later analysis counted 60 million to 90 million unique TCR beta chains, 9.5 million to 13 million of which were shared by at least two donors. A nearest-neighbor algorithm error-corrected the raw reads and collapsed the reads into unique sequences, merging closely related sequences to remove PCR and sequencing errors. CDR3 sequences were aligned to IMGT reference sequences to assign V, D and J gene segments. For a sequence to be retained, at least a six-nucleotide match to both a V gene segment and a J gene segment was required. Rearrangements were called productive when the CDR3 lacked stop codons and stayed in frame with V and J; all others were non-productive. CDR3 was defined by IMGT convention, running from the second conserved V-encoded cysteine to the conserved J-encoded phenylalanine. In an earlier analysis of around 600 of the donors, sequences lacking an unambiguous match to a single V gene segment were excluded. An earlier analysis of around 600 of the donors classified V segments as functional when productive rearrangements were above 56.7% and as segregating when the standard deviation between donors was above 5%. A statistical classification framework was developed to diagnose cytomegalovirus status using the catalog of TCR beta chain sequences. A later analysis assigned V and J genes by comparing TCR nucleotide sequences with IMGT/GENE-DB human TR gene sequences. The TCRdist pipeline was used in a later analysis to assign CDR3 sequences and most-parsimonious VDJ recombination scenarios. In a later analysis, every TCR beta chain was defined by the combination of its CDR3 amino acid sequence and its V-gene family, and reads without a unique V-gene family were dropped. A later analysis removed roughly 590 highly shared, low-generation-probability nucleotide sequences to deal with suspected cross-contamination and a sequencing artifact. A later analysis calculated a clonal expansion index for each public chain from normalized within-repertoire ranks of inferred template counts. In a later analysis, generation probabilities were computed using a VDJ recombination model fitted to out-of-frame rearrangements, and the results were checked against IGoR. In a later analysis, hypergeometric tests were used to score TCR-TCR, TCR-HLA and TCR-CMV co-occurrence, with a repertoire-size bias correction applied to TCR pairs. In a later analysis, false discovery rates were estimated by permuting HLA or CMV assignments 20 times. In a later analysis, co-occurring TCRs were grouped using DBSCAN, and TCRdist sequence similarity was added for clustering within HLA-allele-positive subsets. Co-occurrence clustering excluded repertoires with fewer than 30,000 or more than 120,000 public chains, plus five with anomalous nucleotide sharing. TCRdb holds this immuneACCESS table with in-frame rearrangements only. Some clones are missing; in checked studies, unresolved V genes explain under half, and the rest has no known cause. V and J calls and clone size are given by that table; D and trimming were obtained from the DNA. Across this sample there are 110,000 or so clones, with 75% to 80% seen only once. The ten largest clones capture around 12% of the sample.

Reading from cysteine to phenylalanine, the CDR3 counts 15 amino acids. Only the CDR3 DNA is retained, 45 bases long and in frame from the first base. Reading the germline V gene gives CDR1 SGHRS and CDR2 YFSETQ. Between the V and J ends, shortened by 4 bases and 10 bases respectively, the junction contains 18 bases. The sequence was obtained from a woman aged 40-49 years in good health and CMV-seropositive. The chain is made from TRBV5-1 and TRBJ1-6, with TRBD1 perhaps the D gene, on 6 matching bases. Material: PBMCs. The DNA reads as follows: TGCGCCAGCAGCCCGTCGTTACAGGGCGCCTCACCCCTCCACTTT. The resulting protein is CASSPSLQGASPLHF.